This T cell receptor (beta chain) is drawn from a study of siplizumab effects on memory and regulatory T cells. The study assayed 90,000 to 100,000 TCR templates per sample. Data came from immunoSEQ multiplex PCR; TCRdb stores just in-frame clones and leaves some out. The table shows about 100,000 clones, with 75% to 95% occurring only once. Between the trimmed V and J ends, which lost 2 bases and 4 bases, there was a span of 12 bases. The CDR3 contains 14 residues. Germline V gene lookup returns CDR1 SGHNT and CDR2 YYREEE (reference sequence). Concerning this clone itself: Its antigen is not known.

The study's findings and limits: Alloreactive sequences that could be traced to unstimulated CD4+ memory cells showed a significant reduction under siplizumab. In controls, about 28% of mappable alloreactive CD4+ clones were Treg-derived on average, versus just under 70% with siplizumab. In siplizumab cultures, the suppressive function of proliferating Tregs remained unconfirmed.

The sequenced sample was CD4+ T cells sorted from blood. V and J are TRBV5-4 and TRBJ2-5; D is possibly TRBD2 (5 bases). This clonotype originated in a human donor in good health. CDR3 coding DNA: TGTGCCAGCAGCTTCCCGGGTCGGGGAGAGACCCAGTACTTC. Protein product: CASSFPGRGETQYF.